These T cell receptor beta chains were read from a single sample in a study of long-term antiretroviral therapy in people with HIV. The method was immunoSEQ multiplex PCR; TCRdb's version includes in-frame clones alone and lacks a portion of them. The sample includes 15,000 to 20,000 clones, approximately 90% of them seen just once. Sequencing was performed on unsorted PBMCs, taken 4.2 years after starting antiretroviral therapy. The receptor source for this set is a man aged 45-65 years with HIV. Both conserved end residues are part of each CDR3. Fields, in order: D gene, V gene, J gene, clone size, CDR3 protein, CDR3 DNA. D genes are given only for firm matches. Size is omitted from some rows. Given values are once, few, many or a class for expanded clones.

NA,TRBV10-3,TRBJ1-2,NA,CAISEAQASGTPAEYGYTF,TGTGCCATCAGTGAGGCCCAAGCCTCCGGGACGCCTGCTGAGTATGGCTACACCTTC
NA,TRBV7-9,TRBJ1-1,NA,CASSSDRNTEAFF,TGTGCCAGCAGCTCGGACAGGAACACTGAAGCTTTCTTT
TRBD1,TRBV19,TRBJ1-4,NA,CASHRSTGANEKLFF,TGTGCCAGCCACCGCTCGACAGGGGCTAATGAAAAACTGTTTTTT
NA,TRBV23-1,TRBJ1-2,NA,CASSPRDSYGYTF,TGCGCCAGCAGTCCCCGAGACAGCTATGGCTACACCTTC
NA,TRBV12-5,TRBJ2-3,NA,CASGLVPGDTQYF,TGTGCTAGTGGTTTGGTCCCGGGAGATACGCAGTATTTT
TRBD2,TRBV18,TRBJ2-4,NA,CASSPRGGENIQYF,TGTGCCAGCTCACCAAGGGGAGGGGAAAACATTCAGTACTTC
NA,TRBV18,TRBJ1-4,NA,CASSPRLGQGEKLFF,TGTGCCAGCTCACCGCGTTTAGGGCAGGGTGAAAAACTGTTTTTT
NA,TRBV28,TRBJ1-3,few,CASNHRDSGNTIYF,TGTGCCAGCAACCATCGTGACTCTGGAAACACCATATATTTT
TRBD1,TRBV7-6,TRBJ2-7,NA,CASSLGQGAPLNEQYF,TGTGCCAGCAGCTTGGGACAGGGGGCCCCATTGAACGAGCAGTACTTC
TRBD1,TRBV2,TRBJ1-6,NA,CASRDPQGAPLHF,TGTGCCAGCAGGGATCCACAGGGGGCCCCCCTCCACTTT
TRBD2,TRBV5-4,TRBJ2-3,NA,CASSLGSGAGDTQYF,TGTGCCAGCAGCTTGGGTAGCGGGGCGGGAGATACGCAGTATTTT